Following are 6 T cell receptor beta chains from one sample sequenced in a study of blood T cell repertoires in COVID-19. Libraries were prepared by immunoSEQ multiplex PCR; TCRdb keeps only in-frame clonotypes and omits some of them. This table holds 40,000 to 55,000 clones, 82% found once. The sequencing sample was made of peripheral blood. The source is a human donor with acute or convalescent COVID-19. The donor label of this sample is uncertain.

This clone occurred once. This chain connects TRBV18 to TRBJ2-1; possible D gene TRBD1, 6 bases. The CDR3 consists of 12 residues. V was clipped by 6 bases and J by 9 bases, with 12 bases between them. CDR1 and CDR2 (germline): KGHSH, LQKENI. The CDR3 protein is CASSQQGREQFF. In DNA, the CDR3 is TGTGCCAGCTCTCAACAGGGACGTGAGCAGTTCTTC.

V usage is TRBV20-1 and J usage is TRBJ1-4; 7 nucleotides align to TRBD1. Germline V gene sequence: CDR1 DFQATT, CDR2 SNEGSKA (reference sequence). CDR3 length equals 15 residues. Losses at the gene ends were 3 bases for V and 2 bases for J; bases not matched to a gene: 6. The CDR3 spells CSASLSGGTNEKLFF. The CDR3 DNA sequence: TGCAGTGCTAGTTTGTCAGGGGGGACTAATGAAAAACTGTTTTTT.

The V and J genes are TRBV7-2 and TRBJ2-3; 9 bases match TRBD2. Looked up from germline, CDR1 is SGHTA and CDR2 is FQGNSA. V lost 6 bases, J lost 5 bases, and 9 bases stayed unmatched. The CDR3 sequence is 15 residues long. This chain's CDR3 is CASRYKRGEGDTQYF. As DNA, the CDR3 is TGTGCCAGCAGATACAAGCGGGGGGAGGGAGATACGCAGTATTTT.

This clone has just a few counts. J is TRBJ1-1 and V is TRBV5-4; D is uncertain. This CDR3 is 12 amino acids long. Looked up from germline, CDR1 is SGHNT and CDR2 is YYREEE (reference sequence). Trimming left V 2 bases short and J 1 base short, with 3 bases between. The CDR3 spells CASSFRNTEAFF. DNA for the CDR3: TGTGCCAGCAGCTTTCGGAACACTGAAGCTTTCTTT. Full variable domain (rest looked up from reference TRBV5-4 and TRBJ1-1): ETGVTQSPTHLIKTRGQQVTLRCSSQSGHNTVSWYQQALGQGPQFIFQYYREEENGRGNFPPRFSGLQFPNYSSELNVNALELDDSALYLCASSFRNTEAFFGQGTRLTVV.

The CDR3 DNA follows: TGTGCCAGCAGCTTAAGCATGGGCCTTAATGAAAAACTGTTTTTT. Its translation is CASSLSMGLNEKLFF. The chain links TRBV7-9 to TRBJ1-4; D gene uncertain. This CDR3 contains 15 residues. Germline CDR1 reads SEHNR; CDR2 reads FQNEAQ (reference sequence). V shed 2 bases and J shed 4 bases, with 11 bases lying between them.

The rearrangement links TRBV6-6 to TRBJ2-1; a possible D gene is TRBD2 (5 bases). Trimming shortened V by 7 bases and J by 9 bases, and 16 bases separated the two germline ends. CDR1 and CDR2 from the germline V gene are MNHNY and SVGAGI (reference sequence). The CDR3 contains 13 residues. CDR3 in amino acids: CASNPGEYGEQFF. In nucleotides, the CDR3 is TGTGCCAGCAATCCCGGGGAATATGGTGAGCAGTTCTTC.